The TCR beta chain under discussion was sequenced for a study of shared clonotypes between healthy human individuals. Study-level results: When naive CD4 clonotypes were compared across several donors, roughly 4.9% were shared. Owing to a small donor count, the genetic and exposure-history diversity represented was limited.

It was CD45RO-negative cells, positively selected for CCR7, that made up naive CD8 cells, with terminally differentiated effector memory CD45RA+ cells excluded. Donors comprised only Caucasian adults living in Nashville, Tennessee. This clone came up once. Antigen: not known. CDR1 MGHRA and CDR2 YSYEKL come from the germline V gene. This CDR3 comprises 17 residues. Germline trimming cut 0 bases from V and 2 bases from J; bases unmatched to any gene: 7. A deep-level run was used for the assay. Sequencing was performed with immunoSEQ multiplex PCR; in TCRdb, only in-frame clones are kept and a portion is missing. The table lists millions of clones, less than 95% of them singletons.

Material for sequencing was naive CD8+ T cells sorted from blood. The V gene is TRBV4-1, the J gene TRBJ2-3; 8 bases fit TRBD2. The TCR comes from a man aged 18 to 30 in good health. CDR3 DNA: TGCGCCAGCAGCCAAGATCCCAGCGGGGGACCCACAGATACGCAGTATTTT. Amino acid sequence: CASSQDPSGGPTDTQYF.